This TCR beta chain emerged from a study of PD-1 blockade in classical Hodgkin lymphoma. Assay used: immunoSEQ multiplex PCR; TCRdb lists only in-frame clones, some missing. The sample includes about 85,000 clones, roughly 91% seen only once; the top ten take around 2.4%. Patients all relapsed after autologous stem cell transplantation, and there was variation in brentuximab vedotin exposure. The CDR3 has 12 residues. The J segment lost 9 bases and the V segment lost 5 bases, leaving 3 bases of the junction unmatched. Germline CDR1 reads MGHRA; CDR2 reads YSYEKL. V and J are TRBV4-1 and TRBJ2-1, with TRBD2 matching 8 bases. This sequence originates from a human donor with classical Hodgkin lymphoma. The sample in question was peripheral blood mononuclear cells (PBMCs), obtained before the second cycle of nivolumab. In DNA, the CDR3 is TGCGCCAGCAGCGCTGGGACTAGTGAGCAGTTCTTC. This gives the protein CASSAGTSEQFF.